This passage covers 6 T cell receptor beta chains from one sample sequenced in a study of blood T cell repertoires in COVID-19. Method: immunoSEQ multiplex PCR; TCRdb's copy keeps in-frame clones and lacks some. The top ten hold roughly 13% of the sample, which has some 200,000 clones, 65% to 85% seen once. What was sequenced was peripheral blood. These receptors came from a human donor in a cohort sampled during active COVID-19.

This clone was observed a few times. V is TRBV24-1 and J is TRBJ2-4; perhaps TRBD2 as D (7 bases). Trimming removed 9 bases at V and 0 bases at J, with 11 bases between. The CDR3 extends over 14 amino acids. Germline CDR1 KGHDR, CDR2 SFDVKD. This CDR3 reads CATGEGGAKNIQYF. In DNA form, the CDR3 reads TGTGCCACCGGGGAGGGGGGAGCCAAAAACATTCAGTACTTC.

The rearrangement links TRBV28 to TRBJ1-2; 9 bases align to TRBD1. With V trimmed by 5 bases and J by 2 bases, 6 bases remained unmatched. In germline, CDR1 is MDHEN, CDR2 SYDVKM. The CDR3 consists of 15 residues. The CDR3 region has the DNA TGTGCCAGCAGTACATCCGGGACAGGGAACTATGGCTACACCTTC. Its protein is CASSTSGTGNYGYTF.

The V and J genes are TRBV11-2 and TRBJ2-3; D is unclear. Germline V gene sequence: CDR1 SGHAT, CDR2 FQNNGV. The V and J ends lost 3 bases and 3 bases respectively, with 7 bases between them. This CDR3 is 13 amino acids long. CDR3 sequence (DNA): TGTGCCAGCAGCTTTAGCAGAACAGATACGCAGTATTTT. Protein product: CASSFSRTDTQYF. Using reference TRBV11-2 and TRBJ2-3 for the parts outside the CDR3, the full variable domain is EAGVAQSPRYKIIEKRQSVAFWCNPISGHATLYWYQQILGQGPKLLIQFQNNGVVDDSQLPKDRFSAERLKGVDSTLKIQPAKLEDSAVYLCASSFSRTDTQYFGPGTRLTVL.

V is TRBV19 and J is TRBJ1-4; 7 bases are a match to TRBD1. The CDR3 is 14 residues long. V lost 6 bases and J lost 1; bases outside the gene matches: 2. Germline-derived CDR1 and CDR2 are LNHDA and SQIVND (reference sequence). DNA for the CDR3: TGTGCCAGTAGAGACAGGGTAACTAATGAAAAACTGTTTTTT. Translated: CASRDRVTNEKLFF.

The chain recombines TRBV28 with TRBJ2-3; D is possibly TRBD2 (7 bases). V was cut by 2 bases and J by 5 bases, with 11 bases left in between. Germline V gives CDR1 MDHEN, CDR2 SYDVKM. The CDR3 totals 14 residues. The CDR3 spells CASSLGGGVDTQYF. As DNA, the CDR3 is TGTGCCAGCAGTTTAGGGGGGGGCGTAGATACGCAGTATTTT.

As to this clone: Germline and junction disagree at one end, which may indicate a read error. The gene calls are TRBV7-7 and TRBJ2-5; D call uncertain. The CDR3 spans 13 residues. CDR1 is SSHAT, CDR2 FNYEAQ, per germline (reference sequence). DNA of the CDR3: TGTGCTAGCAGCTTAGGTTACAACGAGACCCAGTACTTC. Its protein product is CASSLGYNETQYF.